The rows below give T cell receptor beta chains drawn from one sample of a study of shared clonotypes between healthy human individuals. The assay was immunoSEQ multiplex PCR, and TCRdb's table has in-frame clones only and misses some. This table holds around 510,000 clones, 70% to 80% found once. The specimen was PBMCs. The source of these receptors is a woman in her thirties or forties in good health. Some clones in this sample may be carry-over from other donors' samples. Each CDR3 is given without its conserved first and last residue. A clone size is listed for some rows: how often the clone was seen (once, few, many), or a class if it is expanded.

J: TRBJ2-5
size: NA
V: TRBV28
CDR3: ASGLTGQGGETQY

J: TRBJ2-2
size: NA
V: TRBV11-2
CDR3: ASSPPPAGPNTGELF

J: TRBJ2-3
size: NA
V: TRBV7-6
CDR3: ASSPLAGGGRGTDTQY

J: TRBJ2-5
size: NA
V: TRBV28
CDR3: ASSFQRSGGQETQY

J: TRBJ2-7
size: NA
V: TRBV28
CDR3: ASSLILTLTPTYEQY

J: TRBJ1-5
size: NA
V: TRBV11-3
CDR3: ASSPPDRVLQPQH

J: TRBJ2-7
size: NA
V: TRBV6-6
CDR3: ASSTGTGGLEQY

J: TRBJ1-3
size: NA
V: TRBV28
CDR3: ASSFPVGPTMGTIY

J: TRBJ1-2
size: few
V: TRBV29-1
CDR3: SGQIPGGDGYT

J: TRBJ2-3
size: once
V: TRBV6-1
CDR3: ASRVATDTQY